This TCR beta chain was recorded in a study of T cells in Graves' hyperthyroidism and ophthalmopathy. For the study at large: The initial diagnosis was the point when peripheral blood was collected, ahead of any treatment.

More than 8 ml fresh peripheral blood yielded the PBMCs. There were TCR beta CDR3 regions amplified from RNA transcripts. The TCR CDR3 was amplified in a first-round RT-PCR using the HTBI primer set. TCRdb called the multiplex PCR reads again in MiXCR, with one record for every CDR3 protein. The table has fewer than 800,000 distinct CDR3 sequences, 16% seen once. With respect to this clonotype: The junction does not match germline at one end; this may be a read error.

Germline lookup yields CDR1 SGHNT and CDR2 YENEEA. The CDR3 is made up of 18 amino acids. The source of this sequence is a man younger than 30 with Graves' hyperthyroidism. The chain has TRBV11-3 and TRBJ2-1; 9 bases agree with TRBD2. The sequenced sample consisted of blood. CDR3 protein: CASSDAGRAAGGCNERFF. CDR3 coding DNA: TGTGCCAGCAGCGATGCCGGCCGAGCGGCGGGAGGGTGTAATGAGCGGTTCTTC.